The rows below give T cell receptor beta chains drawn from one sample of a study of T cell responses to AZD1222 COVID-19 vaccine. Profiling relied on immunoSEQ multiplex PCR, and the TCRdb table lists in-frame clones only, not all of them. The sample yields about 78,000 clones, 70% to 85% seen once. This specimen consisted of peripheral blood, obtained on day 0 of AZD1222 vaccination. These receptors all come from an adult in good health. The CDR3 runs from the conserved cysteine through the conserved F or W. The D gene is left open where the match is weak. Clone size, where shown, is once, few, many, or a class for clones that have expanded.

V gene: TRBV7-3
J gene: TRBJ1-3
D gene: .
clone size: .
CDR3 protein: CASSLTGHSGNTIYF
CDR3 DNA: TGTGCCAGCAGCTTAACAGGCCACTCTGGAAACACCATATATTTT

V gene: TRBV5-5
J gene: TRBJ2-1
D gene: .
clone size: .
CDR3 protein: CASSLGDDNEQFF
CDR3 DNA: TGTGCCAGCAGCTTAGGCGATGACAATGAGCAGTTCTTC

V gene: TRBV7-9
J gene: TRBJ2-7
D gene: TRBD2
clone size: .
CDR3 protein: CASSSPGTSGFYEQYF
CDR3 DNA: TGTGCCAGCAGCTCACCCGGGACTAGCGGGTTCTACGAGCAGTACTTC

V gene: TRBV11-1
J gene: TRBJ2-5
D gene: .
clone size: .
CDR3 protein: CASSTLTPGETQYF
CDR3 DNA: TGTGCCAGCAGCACGTTGACACCCGGGGAGACCCAGTACTTC

V gene: TRBV10-2
J gene: TRBJ1-1
D gene: TRBD1
clone size: .
CDR3 protein: CASSDHDRGLSEAFF
CDR3 DNA: TGCGCCAGCAGTGACCATGACAGGGGGCTGTCTGAAGCTTTCTTT

V gene: TRBV7-2
J gene: TRBJ2-1
D gene: TRBD2
clone size: .
CDR3 protein: CASSPRGLAGDEQFF
CDR3 DNA: TGTGCCAGCAGCCCTAGGGGACTAGCGGGAGATGAGCAGTTCTTC

V gene: TRBV9
J gene: TRBJ1-6
D gene: TRBD1
clone size: .
CDR3 protein: CASSAGDSYSPLHF
CDR3 DNA: TGTGCCAGCAGCGCAGGGGACAGCTATTCACCCCTCCACTTT

V gene: TRBV20-1
J gene: TRBJ2-1
D gene: TRBD2
clone size: .
CDR3 protein: CSASEFSGGLTGNEQFF
CDR3 DNA: TGCAGTGCTAGTGAGTTTAGCGGGGGCCTTACCGGGAATGAGCAGTTCTTC

V gene: TRBV6-5
J gene: TRBJ2-2
D gene: .
clone size: .
CDR3 protein: CASAGNTGELFF
CDR3 DNA: TGTGCCAGCGCGGGGAACACCGGGGAGCTGTTTTTT

V gene: TRBV27
J gene: TRBJ1-1
D gene: .
clone size: .
CDR3 protein: CASRARGYEGPNTEAFF
CDR3 DNA: TGTGCCAGCAGGGCGCGGGGGTACGAGGGACCGAACACTGAAGCTTTCTTT

V gene: TRBV7-2
J gene: TRBJ2-3
D gene: .
clone size: .
CDR3 protein: CASSLVGLGGTDTQYF
CDR3 DNA: TGTGCCAGCAGCTTAGTTGGTCTGGGGGGCACAGATACGCAGTATTTT

V gene: TRBV6-1
J gene: TRBJ1-1
D gene: TRBD1
clone size: .
CDR3 protein: CASSESGQVNTEAFF
CDR3 DNA: TGTGCCAGCAGTGAATCTGGACAGGTTAACACTGAAGCTTTCTTT

V gene: TRBV27
J gene: TRBJ2-5
D gene: .
clone size: once
CDR3 protein: CASSLVGETQYF
CDR3 DNA: TGTGCCAGCAGTTTGGTAGGGGAGACCCAGTACTTC

V gene: TRBV4-3
J gene: TRBJ1-2
D gene: .
clone size: .
CDR3 protein: CASSQDYRAYGYTF
CDR3 DNA: TGCGCCAGCAGCCAAGACTACAGGGCCTATGGCTACACCTTC

V gene: TRBV19
J gene: TRBJ2-7
D gene: TRBD2
clone size: .
CDR3 protein: CASSLLAGGNIYEQYF
CDR3 DNA: TGTGCCAGTAGTCTTCTCGCGGGGGGGAACATATACGAGCAGTACTTC

V gene: TRBV5-6
J gene: TRBJ2-5
D gene: TRBD1
clone size: .
CDR3 protein: CASSLGQGFLQETQYF
CDR3 DNA: TGTGCCAGCAGCTTAGGACAGGGGTTTTTACAAGAGACCCAGTACTTC

V gene: TRBV6-2/TRBV6-3
J gene: TRBJ2-1
D gene: .
clone size: .
CDR3 protein: CASSTRNEQFF
CDR3 DNA: TGTGCCAGCAGTACGAGGAATGAGCAGTTCTTC

V gene: TRBV29-1
J gene: TRBJ1-1
D gene: .
clone size: .
CDR3 protein: CSVFAGKNTEAFF
CDR3 DNA: TGCAGCGTTTTTGCGGGGAAGAACACTGAAGCTTTCTTT

V gene: TRBV9
J gene: TRBJ1-4
D gene: .
clone size: .
CDR3 protein: CASSVGLDGNEKLFF
CDR3 DNA: TGTGCCAGCAGCGTAGGGCTGGACGGAAATGAAAAACTGTTTTTT

V gene: TRBV27
J gene: TRBJ1-1
D gene: .
clone size: .
CDR3 protein: CASGQNTEAFF
CDR3 DNA: TGTGCCAGCGGACAAAACACTGAAGCTTTCTTT

V gene: TRBV21-1
J gene: TRBJ2-5
D gene: .
clone size: .
CDR3 protein: CASSYKEGQKYF
CDR3 DNA: TGTGCCAGCAGCTACAAGGAAGGACAGAAGTACTTC

V gene: TRBV6-2/TRBV6-3
J gene: TRBJ1-2
D gene: .
clone size: few
CDR3 protein: CASSPSTGNYGYTF
CDR3 DNA: TGTGCCAGCAGCCCATCAACAGGGAACTATGGCTACACCTTC

V gene: TRBV7-2
J gene: TRBJ2-2
D gene: .
clone size: .
CDR3 protein: CASSPTKGTGELFF
CDR3 DNA: TGTGCCAGCAGCCCCACAAAGGGCACCGGGGAGCTGTTTTTT

V gene: TRBV3-1/TRBV3-2
J gene: TRBJ1-2
D gene: TRBD1
clone size: .
CDR3 protein: CASRPGTGGGYTF
CDR3 DNA: TGTGCCAGCAGACCCGGGACAGGGGGTGGCTACACCTTC

V gene: TRBV6-5
J gene: TRBJ1-2
D gene: .
clone size: .
CDR3 protein: CASSYSQGDGYTF
CDR3 DNA: TGTGCCAGCAGTTACTCCCAAGGGGATGGCTACACCTTC

V gene: TRBV2
J gene: TRBJ2-5
D gene: TRBD2
clone size: once
CDR3 protein: CASDRGGALIETQYF
CDR3 DNA: TGTGCCAGCGATCGCGGGGGGGCTTTAATAGAGACCCAGTACTTC

V gene: TRBV24-1
J gene: TRBJ1-5
D gene: .
clone size: .
CDR3 protein: CATSEPLPGKAVVQPQHF
CDR3 DNA: TGTGCCACCAGTGAACCTCTTCCGGGAAAAGCGGTCGTTCAGCCCCAGCATTTT

V gene: TRBV6-5
J gene: TRBJ1-3
D gene: TRBD1
clone size: .
CDR3 protein: CASSLDRGSLRNTIYF
CDR3 DNA: TGTGCCAGCAGTTTGGACAGGGGGTCTTTGAGAAACACCATATATTTT

V gene: TRBV19
J gene: TRBJ1-5
D gene: .
clone size: .
CDR3 protein: CASSGTHRGNQPQHF
CDR3 DNA: TGTGCCAGTAGTGGGACCCACCGGGGCAATCAGCCCCAGCATTTT

V gene: TRBV18
J gene: TRBJ1-3
D gene: .
clone size: .
CDR3 protein: CASSPPSDRYTIYF
CDR3 DNA: TGTGCCAGCTCACCACCGTCAGATCGCTACACCATATATTTT

V gene: TRBV6-1
J gene: TRBJ2-5
D gene: TRBD2
clone size: once
CDR3 protein: CASSGRVASGGPQETQYF
CDR3 DNA: TGTGCCAGCAGTGGTCGGGTAGCTAGCGGGGGTCCCCAAGAGACCCAGTACTTC

V gene: TRBV27
J gene: TRBJ1-2
D gene: TRBD1
clone size: .
CDR3 protein: CASSPYIQGPTYGYTF
CDR3 DNA: TGTGCCAGCAGTCCATACATACAGGGGCCCACCTATGGCTACACCTTC

V gene: TRBV9
J gene: TRBJ2-1
D gene: .
clone size: .
CDR3 protein: CASSPRDRSYNEQFF
CDR3 DNA: TGTGCCAGCAGCCCCCGAGACAGGTCCTACAATGAGCAGTTCTTC

V gene: TRBV6-6
J gene: TRBJ1-5
D gene: .
clone size: .
CDR3 protein: CASKGGFEPQHF
CDR3 DNA: TGTGCCAGCAAGGGAGGGTTTGAGCCCCAGCATTTT

V gene: TRBV7-2
J gene: TRBJ1-2
D gene: TRBD1
clone size: .
CDR3 protein: CASTPLGGRGYTF
CDR3 DNA: TGTGCCAGCACCCCGTTAGGGGGCAGAGGCTACACCTTC

V gene: TRBV12-5
J gene: TRBJ2-1
D gene: TRBD2
clone size: .
CDR3 protein: CASGTSGGRNEQFF
CDR3 DNA: TGTGCTAGTGGAACTAGCGGGGGGAGGAATGAGCAGTTCTTC

V gene: TRBV11-2
J gene: TRBJ2-7
D gene: .
clone size: .
CDR3 protein: CASSLSNRVTEQYF
CDR3 DNA: TGTGCCAGCAGCTTGTCGAATCGAGTGACCGAGCAGTACTTC

V gene: TRBV7-8
J gene: TRBJ1-6
D gene: TRBD1
clone size: few
CDR3 protein: CASSQWGQGLGTYNSPLHF
CDR3 DNA: TGTGCCAGCAGCCAATGGGGACAGGGACTGGGGACCTATAATTCACCCCTCCACTTT

V gene: TRBV2
J gene: TRBJ1-5
D gene: .
clone size: .
CDR3 protein: CASSEFFGDRGTPQHF
CDR3 DNA: TGTGCCAGCAGCGAATTTTTTGGCGATAGGGGGACGCCCCAGCATTTT

V gene: TRBV7-6
J gene: TRBJ2-7
D gene: .
clone size: .
CDR3 protein: CASSPDSSYEQYF
CDR3 DNA: TGTGCCAGCAGCCCCGACAGCTCCTACGAGCAGTACTTC

V gene: TRBV9
J gene: TRBJ2-3
D gene: TRBD2
clone size: few
CDR3 protein: CASSVGALAGGTDTQYF
CDR3 DNA: TGTGCCAGCAGCGTAGGGGCGCTAGCGGGGGGCACAGATACGCAGTATTTT

V gene: TRBV11-2
J gene: TRBJ1-1
D gene: TRBD1
clone size: .
CDR3 protein: CASSLRAGGEAFF
CDR3 DNA: TGTGCCAGCAGCTTAAGGGCAGGGGGAGAAGCTTTCTTT

V gene: TRBV18
J gene: TRBJ1-2
D gene: .
clone size: .
CDR3 protein: CASSPGREKANYGYTF
CDR3 DNA: TGTGCCAGCTCACCGGGCAGGGAAAAAGCTAACTATGGCTACACCTTC

V gene: TRBV12-3/TRBV12-4
J gene: TRBJ1-3
D gene: .
clone size: .
CDR3 protein: CASSLTSGNTIYF
CDR3 DNA: TGTGCCAGCAGTTTAACCTCTGGAAACACCATATATTTT

V gene: TRBV27
J gene: TRBJ2-4
D gene: TRBD2
clone size: .
CDR3 protein: CASRGTTQNIQYF
CDR3 DNA: TGTGCCAGCAGGGGGACTACCCAAAACATTCAGTACTTC

V gene: TRBV30
J gene: TRBJ1-2
D gene: TRBD1
clone size: .
CDR3 protein: CACGQGYGYTF
CDR3 DNA: TGTGCCTGCGGACAGGGCTATGGCTACACCTTC

V gene: TRBV6-6
J gene: TRBJ1-1
D gene: .
clone size: .
CDR3 protein: CASQGWMNTEAFF
CDR3 DNA: TGTGCCAGCCAGGGATGGATGAACACTGAAGCTTTCTTT

V gene: TRBV25-1
J gene: TRBJ2-5
D gene: .
clone size: .
CDR3 protein: CASSEFNAQETQYF
CDR3 DNA: TGTGCCAGCAGTGAATTCAATGCCCAAGAGACCCAGTACTTC

V gene: TRBV6-1
J gene: TRBJ2-3
D gene: TRBD2
clone size: .
CDR3 protein: CASSEGLAGGADTQYF
CDR3 DNA: TGTGCCAGCAGTGAGGGACTAGCGGGGGGGGCAGATACGCAGTATTTT

V gene: TRBV7-8
J gene: TRBJ1-1
D gene: .
clone size: few
CDR3 protein: CASSKPGQSRWLNTEAFF
CDR3 DNA: TGTGCCAGCAGCAAACCCGGACAGTCTAGGTGGCTGAACACTGAAGCTTTCTTT

V gene: TRBV15
J gene: TRBJ1-6
D gene: .
clone size: .
CDR3 protein: CATSRPPGIQSSPLHF
CDR3 DNA: TGTGCCACCAGCAGACCCCCTGGGATCCAATCTTCACCCCTCCACTTT

V gene: TRBV6-6
J gene: TRBJ1-1
D gene: TRBD1
clone size: once
CDR3 protein: CASSRGRSGGSNTEAFF
CDR3 DNA: TGTGCCAGCAGTCGCGGCCGATCAGGGGGCTCGAACACTGAAGCTTTCTTT